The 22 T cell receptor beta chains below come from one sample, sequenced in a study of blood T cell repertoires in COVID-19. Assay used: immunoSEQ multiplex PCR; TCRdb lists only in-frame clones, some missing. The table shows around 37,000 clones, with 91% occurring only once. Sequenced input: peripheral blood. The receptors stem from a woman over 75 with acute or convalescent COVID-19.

CDR3: CASSEVYTEAFF. CDR3 DNA: TGTGCCAGCAGTGAAGTGTATACTGAAGCTTTCTTT. The chain combines TRBV6-1 with TRBJ1-1, with unresolved D. CDR3 length: 12 residues. Germline CDR1 reads MNHNS; CDR2 reads SASEGT. V lost 1 base and J 5 bases, leaving 5 bases between the germline ends.

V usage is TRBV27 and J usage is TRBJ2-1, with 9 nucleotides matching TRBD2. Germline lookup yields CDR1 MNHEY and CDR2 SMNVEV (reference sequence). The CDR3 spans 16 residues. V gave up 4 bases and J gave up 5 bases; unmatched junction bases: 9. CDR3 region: CASSSILAGSDNEQFF. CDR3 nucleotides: TGTGCCAGCAGTTCCATACTAGCGGGCTCGGACAATGAGCAGTTCTTC.

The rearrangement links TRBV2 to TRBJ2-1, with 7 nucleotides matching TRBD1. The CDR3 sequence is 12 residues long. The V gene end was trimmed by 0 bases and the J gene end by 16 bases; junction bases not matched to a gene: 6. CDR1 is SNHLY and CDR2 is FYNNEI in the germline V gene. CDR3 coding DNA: TGTGCCAGCAGTGAAGCGCTGACAGGGTTATTCTTC. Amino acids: CASSEALTGLFF.

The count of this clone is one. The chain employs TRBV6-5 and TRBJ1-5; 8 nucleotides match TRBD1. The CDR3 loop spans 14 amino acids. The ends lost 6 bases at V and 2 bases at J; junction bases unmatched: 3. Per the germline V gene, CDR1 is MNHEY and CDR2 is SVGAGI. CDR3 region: CASSQQGGNQPQHF. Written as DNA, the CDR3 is TGTGCCAGCAGCCAACAGGGGGGCAATCAGCCCCAGCATTTT.

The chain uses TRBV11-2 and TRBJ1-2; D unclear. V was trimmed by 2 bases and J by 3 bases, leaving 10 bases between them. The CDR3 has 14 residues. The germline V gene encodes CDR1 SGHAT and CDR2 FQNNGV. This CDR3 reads CASSLSLADYGYTF. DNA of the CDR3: TGTGCCAGCAGCTTAAGTCTGGCGGACTATGGCTACACCTTC.

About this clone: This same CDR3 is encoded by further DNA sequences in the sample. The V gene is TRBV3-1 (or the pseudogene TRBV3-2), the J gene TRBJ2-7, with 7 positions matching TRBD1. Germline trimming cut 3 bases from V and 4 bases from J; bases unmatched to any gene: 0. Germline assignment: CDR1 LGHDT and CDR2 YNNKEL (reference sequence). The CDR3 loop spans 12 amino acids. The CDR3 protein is CASSQTGYEQYF. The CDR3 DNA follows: TGTGCCAGCAGCCAGACAGGGTACGAGCAGTACTTC.

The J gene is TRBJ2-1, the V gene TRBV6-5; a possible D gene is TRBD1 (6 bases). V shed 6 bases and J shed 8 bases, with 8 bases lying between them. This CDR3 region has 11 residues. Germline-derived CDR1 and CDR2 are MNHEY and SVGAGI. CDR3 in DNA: TGTGCCAGCAGGGCAGGGGATGAGCAGTTCTTC. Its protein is CASRAGDEQFF.

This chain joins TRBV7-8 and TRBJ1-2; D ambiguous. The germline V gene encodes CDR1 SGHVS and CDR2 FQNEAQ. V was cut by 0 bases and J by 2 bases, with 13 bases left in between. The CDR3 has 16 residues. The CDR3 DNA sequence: TGTGCCAGCAGCTTAGCGGGCTTCGTCTCGAACTATGGCTACACCTTC. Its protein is CASSLAGFVSNYGYTF.

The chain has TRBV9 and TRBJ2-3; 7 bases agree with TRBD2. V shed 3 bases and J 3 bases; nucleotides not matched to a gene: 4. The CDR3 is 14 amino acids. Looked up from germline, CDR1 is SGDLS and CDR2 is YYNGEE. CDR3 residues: CASSASGSTDTQYF. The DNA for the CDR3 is TGTGCCAGCAGCGCTAGCGGTAGTACAGATACGCAGTATTTT. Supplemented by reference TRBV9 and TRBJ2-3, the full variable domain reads DSGVTQTPKHLITATGQRVTLRCSPRSGDLSVYWYQQSLDQGLQFLIQYYNGEERAKGNILERFSAQQFPDLHSELNLSSLELGDSALYFCASSASGSTDTQYFGPGTRLTVL.

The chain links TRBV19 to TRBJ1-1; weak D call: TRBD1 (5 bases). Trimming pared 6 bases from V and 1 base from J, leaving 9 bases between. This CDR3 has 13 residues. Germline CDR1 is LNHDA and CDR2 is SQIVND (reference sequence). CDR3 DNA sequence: TGTGCCAGTAGGCCGGGGGGGAACACTGAAGCTTTCTTT. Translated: CASRPGGNTEAFF.

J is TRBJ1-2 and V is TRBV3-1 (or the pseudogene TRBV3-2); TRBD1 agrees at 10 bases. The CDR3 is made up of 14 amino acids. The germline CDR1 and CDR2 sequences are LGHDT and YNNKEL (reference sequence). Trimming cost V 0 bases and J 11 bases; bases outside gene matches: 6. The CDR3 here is CASSQDADRGVYTF. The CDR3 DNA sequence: TGTGCCAGCAGCCAAGACGCGGACAGGGGGGTTTACACCTTC.

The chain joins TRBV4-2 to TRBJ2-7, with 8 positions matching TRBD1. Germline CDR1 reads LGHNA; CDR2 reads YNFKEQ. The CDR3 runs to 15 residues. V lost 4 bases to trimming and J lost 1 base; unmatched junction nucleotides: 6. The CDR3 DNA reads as TGTGCCAGCAGCCTTTCGACAGGGGCATCCTACGAGCAGTACTTC. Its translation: CASSLSTGASYEQYF.

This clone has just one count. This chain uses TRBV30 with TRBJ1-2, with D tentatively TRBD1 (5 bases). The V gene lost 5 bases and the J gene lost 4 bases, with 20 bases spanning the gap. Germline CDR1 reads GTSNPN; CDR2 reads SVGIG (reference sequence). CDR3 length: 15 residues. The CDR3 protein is CAWGGRTTAGYGYTF. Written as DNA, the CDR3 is TGTGCCTGGGGGGGGAGGACCACTGCGGGCTATGGCTACACCTTC.

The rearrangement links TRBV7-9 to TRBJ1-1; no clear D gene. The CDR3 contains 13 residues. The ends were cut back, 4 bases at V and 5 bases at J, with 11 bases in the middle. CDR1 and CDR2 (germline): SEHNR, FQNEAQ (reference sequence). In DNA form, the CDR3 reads TGTGCCAGCAGCTCCATCGAGTTGACTGAAGCTTTCTTT. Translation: CASSSIELTEAFF.

Written as DNA, the CDR3 is TGTGCCAGCAGCCAGGGGGCAGGGGGCTCTGGAAACACCATATATTTT. This encodes CASSQGAGGSGNTIYF. This rearrangement joins TRBV7-2 to TRBJ1-3, with 8 bases that match TRBD1. The CDR3 is 16 amino acids. J lost 0 bases, V lost 5 bases, and 6 bases had no gene match. Per the germline V gene, CDR1 is SGHTA and CDR2 is FQGNSA.

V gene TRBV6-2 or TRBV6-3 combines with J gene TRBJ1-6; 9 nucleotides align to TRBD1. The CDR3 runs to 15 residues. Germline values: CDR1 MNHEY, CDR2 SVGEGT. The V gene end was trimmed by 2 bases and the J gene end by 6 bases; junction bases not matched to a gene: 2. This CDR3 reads CASSYGTGFNSPLHF. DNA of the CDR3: TGTGCCAGCAGTTACGGGACAGGGTTTAATTCACCCCTCCACTTT.

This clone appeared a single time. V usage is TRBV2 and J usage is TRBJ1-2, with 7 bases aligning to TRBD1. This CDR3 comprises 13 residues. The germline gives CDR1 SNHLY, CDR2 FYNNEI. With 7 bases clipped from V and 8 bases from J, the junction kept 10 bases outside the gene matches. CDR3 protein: CASTRRGQAGYTF. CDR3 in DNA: TGTGCCAGCACCCGAAGGGGGCAGGCCGGCTACACCTTC.

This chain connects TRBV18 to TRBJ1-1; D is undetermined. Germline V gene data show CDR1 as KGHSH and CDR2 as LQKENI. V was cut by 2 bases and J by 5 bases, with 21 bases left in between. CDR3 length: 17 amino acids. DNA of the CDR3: TGTGCCAGCTCACCAACGAATACGATACGCGGGGTTACTGAAGCTTTCTTT. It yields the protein CASSPTNTIRGVTEAFF.

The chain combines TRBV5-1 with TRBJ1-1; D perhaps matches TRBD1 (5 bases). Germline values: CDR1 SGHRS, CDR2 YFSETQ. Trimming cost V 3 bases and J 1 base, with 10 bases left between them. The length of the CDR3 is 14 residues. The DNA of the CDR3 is TGCGCCAGCAGCTCAGGGAACCCGAACACTGAAGCTTTCTTT. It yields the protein CASSSGNPNTEAFF. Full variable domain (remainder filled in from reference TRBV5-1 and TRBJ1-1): KAGVTQTPRYLIKTRGQQVTLSCSPISGHRSVSWYQQTPGQGLQFLFEYFSETQRNKGNFPGRFSGRQFSNSRSEMNVSTLELGDSALYLCASSSGNPNTEAFFGQGTRLTVV.

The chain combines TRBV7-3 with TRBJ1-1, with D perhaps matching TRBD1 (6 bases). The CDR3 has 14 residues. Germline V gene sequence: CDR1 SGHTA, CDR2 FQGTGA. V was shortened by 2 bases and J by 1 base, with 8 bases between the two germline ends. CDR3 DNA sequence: TGTGCCAGCAGCTTACTGGGGGCGAACACTGAAGCTTTCTTT. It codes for CASSLLGANTEAFF.

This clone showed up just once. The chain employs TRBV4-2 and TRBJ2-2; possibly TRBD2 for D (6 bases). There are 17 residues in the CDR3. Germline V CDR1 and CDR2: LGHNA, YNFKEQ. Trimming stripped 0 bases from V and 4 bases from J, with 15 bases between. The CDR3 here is CASSQDLPGRSTGELFF. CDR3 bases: TGTGCCAGCAGCCAAGATCTTCCAGGGAGGTCCACCGGGGAGCTGTTTTTT.

The CDR3 region is CASSRGSSTEAFF. In DNA, the CDR3 is TGTGCCAGCAGTCGAGGGAGTAGCACTGAAGCTTTCTTT. The chain combines TRBV7-2 with TRBJ1-1, with unresolved D. This CDR3 spans 13 amino acids. The ends were cut back, 6 bases at V and 4 bases at J, with 12 bases in the middle. Germline CDR1 SGHTA, CDR2 FQGNSA.